The clone carrying this TCR beta chain was recorded once. Its specificity is unknown. TCRdb fed the RT-PCR reads into MiXCR, producing one record per CDR3 protein. The sample lists about 830,000 distinct CDR3 sequences, approximately 17% occurring once. The CDR3 loop spans 17 amino acids. CDR1 and CDR2 from the germline V gene are MGHRA and YSYEKL. Trimming took 2 bases from V and 4 from J; bases not matched to a gene: 11. The source of the sample is a study of response to subunit inactivated influenza vaccine. General study points: Each seasonal influenza vaccination, the authors suggested, recruits few new T cells.

The clonotype comes from a man in his fifties or sixties who received an inactivated influenza vaccine. Here the sequenced sample was PBMCs from blood, taken roughly 5 days after vaccination. The chain combines TRBV4-1 with TRBJ2-3; 8 nucleotides line up with TRBD1. CDR3 residues: CASSQHLGQGRADTQYF. Written as DNA, the CDR3 is TGCGCCAGCAGCCAACACCTTGGACAGGGTAGAGCAGATACGCAGTATTTT.